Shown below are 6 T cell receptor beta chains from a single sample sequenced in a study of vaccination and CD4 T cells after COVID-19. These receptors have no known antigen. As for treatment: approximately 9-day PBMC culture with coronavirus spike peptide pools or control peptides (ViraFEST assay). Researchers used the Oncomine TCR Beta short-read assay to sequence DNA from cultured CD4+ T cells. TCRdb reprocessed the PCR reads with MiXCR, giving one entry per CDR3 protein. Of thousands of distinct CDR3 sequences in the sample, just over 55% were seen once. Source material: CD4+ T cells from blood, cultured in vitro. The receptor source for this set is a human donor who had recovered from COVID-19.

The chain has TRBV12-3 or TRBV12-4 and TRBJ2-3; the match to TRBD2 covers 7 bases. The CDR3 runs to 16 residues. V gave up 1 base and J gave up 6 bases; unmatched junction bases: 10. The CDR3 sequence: CASSLGVWEGVDTQYF. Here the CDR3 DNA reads TGTGCCAGCAGTTTAGGGGTGTGGGAGGGCGTGGATACGCAGTATTTT.

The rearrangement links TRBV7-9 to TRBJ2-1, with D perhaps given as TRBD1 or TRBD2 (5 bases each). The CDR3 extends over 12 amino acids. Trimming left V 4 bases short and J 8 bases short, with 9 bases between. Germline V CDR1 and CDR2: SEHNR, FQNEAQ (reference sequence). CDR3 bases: TGTGCCAGCAGCTCGAGGGGATATGAGCAGTTCTTC. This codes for CASSSRGYEQFF.

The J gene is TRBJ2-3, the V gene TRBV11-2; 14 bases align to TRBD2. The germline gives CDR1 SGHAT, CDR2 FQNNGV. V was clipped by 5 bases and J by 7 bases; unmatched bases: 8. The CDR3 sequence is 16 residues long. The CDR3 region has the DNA TGTGCCAGCAGCCCTGGACTAGCGGGGGGTCTGCATACGCAGTATTTT. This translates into CASSPGLAGGLHTQYF.

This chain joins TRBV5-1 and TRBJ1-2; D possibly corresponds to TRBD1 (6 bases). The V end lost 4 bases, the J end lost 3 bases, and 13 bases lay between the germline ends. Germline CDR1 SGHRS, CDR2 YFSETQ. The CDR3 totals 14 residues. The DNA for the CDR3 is TGCGCCAGCAGCACCGAACAGGGTTACTATGGCTACACCTTC. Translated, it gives CASSTEQGYYGYTF.

The CDR3, as DNA: TGCAGCAGTCTCTCAGGAGAAAAACTGTTTTTT. Translated: CSSLSGEKLFF. This chain links TRBV29-1 with TRBJ1-4; D is uncertain. The V gene lost 8 bases and the J gene lost 8 bases, with 12 bases spanning the gap. Germline CDR1 SQVTM, CDR2 ANQGSEA. The CDR3 is made up of 11 amino acids.

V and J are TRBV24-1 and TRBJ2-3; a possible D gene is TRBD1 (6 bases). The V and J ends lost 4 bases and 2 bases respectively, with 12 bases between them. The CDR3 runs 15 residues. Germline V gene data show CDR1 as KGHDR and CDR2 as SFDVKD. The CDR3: CATSDRGRTTDTQYF. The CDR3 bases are TGTGCCACCAGTGACAGGGGACGCACCACAGATACGCAGTATTTT.